The 24 T cell receptor beta chains below come from one sample, sequenced in a study of beta chain features in type 1 diabetes. Reverse transcribing all isolated RNA meant expressed TCRB transcripts were sequenced. Here immunoSEQ multiplex PCR was the method, and the copy in TCRdb shows in-frame clones only, minus some. The data hold 150,000 or so clones, with about 8.7% observed a single time. The sample taken for sequencing was central memory CD4+ T cells from blood. These TCRs come from a man between 18 and 35 years old in good health.

The J gene is TRBJ2-5, the V gene TRBV5-4; D possibly corresponds to TRBD1 (6 bases). Between the trimmed V and J ends, which lost 0 bases and 1 base, there was a span of 7 bases. The CDR3 covers 14 residues. Germline loops: CDR1 SGHNT, CDR2 YYREEE (reference sequence). The CDR3 DNA sequence: TGTGCCAGCAGCTTGGACAGGGTCCAAGAGACCCAGTACTTC. Its translation: CASSLDRVQETQYF.

The table lists this clone with a few counts. The chain uses TRBV7-6 and TRBJ2-2; TRBD1 matches 8 bases. The CDR3 is 17 amino acids. The V gene's germline CDR1 is SGHVS and CDR2 FNYEAQ. J was trimmed by 6 bases and V by 0 bases; bases with no gene match: 9. The CDR3 DNA reads TGTGCCAGCAGCTTAGCATATTCGGCAGGGGGCTCCGGGGAGCTGTTTTTT. As protein: CASSLAYSAGGSGELFF. The whole variable domain, filled in from reference TRBV7-6 and TRBJ2-2, reads GAGVSQSPRYKVTKRGQDVALRCDPISGHVSLYWYRQALGQGPEFLTYFNYEAQQDKSGLPNDRFSAERPEGSISTLTIQRTEQRDSAMYRCASSLAYSAGGSGELFFGEGSRLTVL.

The rearrangement joins TRBV9 to TRBJ2-3; TRBD2 is a possible D gene (5 bases). The CDR3 is 14 amino acids. Germline CDR1 reads SGDLS; CDR2 reads YYNGEE. With 3 bases removed from V and 2 bases from J, the gap between germline ends came to 10 bases. CDR3 region: CASSGRGATDTQYF. In DNA form, the CDR3 reads TGTGCCAGCAGCGGACGGGGAGCCACAGATACGCAGTATTTT.

This clone appeared a few times. V usage is TRBV4-1 and J usage is TRBJ1-1; tentative D call: TRBD1 (5 bases). The length of the CDR3 is 14 residues. Trimming took 2 bases from V and 1 from J, leaving 8 bases between them. In germline, CDR1 is MGHRA, CDR2 YSYEKL. The DNA for the CDR3 is TGCGCCAGCAGCCAAATCAGGGAGAACACTGAAGCTTTCTTT. Translation: CASSQIRENTEAFF.

The chain uses TRBV9 and TRBJ2-2, with TRBD1 as a possible D gene (6 bases). Deletions cut 1 base from V and 3 bases from J, with 10 bases between. The germline V gene encodes CDR1 SGDLS and CDR2 YYNGEE. This CDR3 comprises 15 residues. The CDR3 loop reads CASSVQGRYTGELFF. DNA for the CDR3: TGTGCCAGCAGCGTACAGGGGCGTTACACCGGGGAGCTGTTTTTT.

There are a few counts of this clone. V usage is TRBV30 and J usage is TRBJ1-4; D gene uncertain. The germline CDR1 and CDR2 sequences are GTSNPN and SVGIG (reference sequence). CDR3 length: 12 residues. V lost 0 bases to trimming and J lost 12 bases, with 11 bases between them. This CDR3 is CAWSVLGYELFF. CDR3 coding DNA: TGTGCCTGGAGTGTACTGGGCTATGAACTGTTTTTT. The full variable domain, in which reference TRBV30 and TRBJ1-4 provide the parts outside the CDR3, is SQTIHQWPATLVQPVGSPLSLECTVEGTSNPNLYWYRQAAGRGLQLLFYSVGIGQISSEVPQNLSASRPQDRQFILSSKKLLLSDSGFYLCAWSVLGYELFFGSGTQLSVL.

The table lists this clone with a few counts. The V gene is TRBV19, the J gene TRBJ1-2; D is undetermined. CDR3 size: 12 residues. Germline V gives CDR1 LNHDA, CDR2 SQIVND (reference sequence). Trimming shortened V by 4 bases and J by 6 bases, and 9 bases separated the two germline ends. The DNA of the CDR3 is TGTGCCAGTAGTACTAACCGGGATGGCTACACCTTC. Residues: CASSTNRDGYTF.

The chain carries TRBV7-2 and TRBJ2-3; a possible D gene is TRBD2 (5 bases). Trimming removed 6 bases from V and 5 bases from J, with 15 bases in between. The germline V gene has CDR1 SGHTA and CDR2 FQGNSA. The CDR3 has 14 amino acids. CDR3: CASSRAGNIDTQYF. The CDR3 nucleotides are TGTGCCAGCAGTAGGGCGGGTAATATAGATACGCAGTATTTT. The full variable domain, completed using reference TRBV7-2 and TRBJ2-3, is GAGVSQSPSNKVTEKGKDVELRCDPISGHTALYWYRQSLGQGLEFLIYFQGNSAPDKSGLPSDRFSAERTGGSVSTLTIQRTQQEDSAVYLCASSRAGNIDTQYFGPGTRLTVL.

This clone was detected only a few times. The chain combines TRBV4-1 with TRBJ2-5, with 11 positions matching TRBD2. The CDR3 spans 17 residues. Germline V gene lookup returns CDR1 MGHRA and CDR2 YSYEKL. Losses at the gene ends were 1 base for V and 5 bases for J; bases not matched to a gene: 9. The CDR3 reads CASSQAPLAGAGETQYF. As DNA, the CDR3 is TGCGCCAGCAGCCAAGCCCCACTAGCGGGGGCCGGGGAGACCCAGTACTTC.

In its sample, this clone was seen a few times. The rearrangement links TRBV7-6 to TRBJ1-3; weak D call: TRBD1 (5 bases). The CDR3 is 15 amino acids. CDR1 is SGHVS and CDR2 is FNYEAQ in the germline V gene. V lost 5 bases to trimming and J lost 2 bases, with 13 bases between them. CDR3 coding DNA: TGTGCCAGCAGCCCAATCAAGGGGCCTGGAAACACCATATATTTT. It specifies CASSPIKGPGNTIYF. Full variable domain (rest looked up from reference TRBV7-6 and TRBJ1-3): GAGVSQSPRYKVTKRGQDVALRCDPISGHVSLYWYRQALGQGPEFLTYFNYEAQQDKSGLPNDRFSAERPEGSISTLTIQRTEQRDSAMYRCASSPIKGPGNTIYFGEGSWLTVV.

This chain uses TRBV19 with TRBJ1-6; TRBD1 is a possible D gene (6 bases). This CDR3 contains 13 residues. V lost 3 bases and J lost 8, with 8 bases in between. Germline CDR1 LNHDA, CDR2 SQIVND (reference sequence). The CDR3 DNA is TGTGCCAGTAGTATTCGGACAGATTCACCCCTCCACTTT. As protein: CASSIRTDSPLHF.

This clone appeared a few times. The chain couples TRBV5-6 to TRBJ2-5; the match to TRBD1 covers 7 bases. Germline V gene sequence: CDR1 SGHDT, CDR2 YYEEEE. With 2 bases clipped from V and 5 bases from J, the junction kept 6 bases outside the gene matches. The CDR3 is 14 amino acids. DNA of the CDR3: TGTGCCAGCAGCTTAGATAGGGGGCGTGAGACCCAGTACTTC. Translating gives CASSLDRGRETQYF.

The chain carries TRBV9 and TRBJ1-5, with 10 bases aligning to TRBD1. With V trimmed by 2 bases and J by 5 bases, 4 bases remained unmatched. Germline V gene sequence: CDR1 SGDLS, CDR2 YYNGEE. The CDR3 extends over 15 amino acids. The CDR3 DNA sequence: TGTGCCAGCAGCGTCGCTGGGACAGGGGATCAGCCCCAGCATTTT. Protein sequence: CASSVAGTGDQPQHF.

The rearrangement links TRBV28 to TRBJ1-2, with no clear D. Germline CDR1 MDHEN, CDR2 SYDVKM. Trimming took 2 bases from V and 1 from J, leaving 8 bases between them. This CDR3 has 14 residues. The CDR3 sequence is CASSLEAINYGYTF. CDR3 bases: TGTGCCAGCAGTTTAGAGGCGATTAACTATGGCTACACCTTC.

This clone was observed a few times. The chain carries TRBV2 and TRBJ1-4; the D gene is possibly TRBD1 (6 bases). This CDR3 region has 14 residues. CDR1 and CDR2 from the germline V gene are SNHLY and FYNNEI. The V end was cut by 4 bases, the J end by 8 bases, with 14 bases between. CDR3 amino acids: CASSGNREWEKLFF. CDR3 sequence (DNA): TGTGCCAGCAGTGGAAACAGGGAGTGGGAAAAACTGTTTTTT.

This clone was counted between two and nine times. The CDR3 DNA reads TGTGCCAGCAGCCCCTTGCTGGGGACAGTTAACACCGGGGAGCTGTTTTTT. Protein: CASSPLLGTVNTGELFF. The chain joins TRBV7-9 to TRBJ2-2, with 7 bases identical to TRBD1. This CDR3 has 17 amino acids. Germline V gene data show CDR1 as SEHNR and CDR2 as FQNEAQ (reference sequence). Trimming cost V 5 bases and J 2 bases; bases outside gene matches: 11.

This clone was detected many times. The chain links TRBV27 to TRBJ2-7; D is unresolved. This CDR3 region has 11 residues. Germline V gene data show CDR1 as MNHEY and CDR2 as SMNVEV (reference sequence). Trimming took 6 bases from V and 7 from J, leaving 10 bases between them. DNA for the CDR3: TGTGCCAGCAGAGAGCCCATAGAGCAGTACTTC. Translated, it gives CASREPIEQYF.

This clone was detected a few times. V gene TRBV19 combines with J gene TRBJ2-7; TRBD2 is a possible D gene (6 bases). Germline V CDR1 and CDR2: LNHDA, SQIVND (reference sequence). The V gene lost 6 bases and the J gene lost 2 bases, with 20 bases spanning the gap. CDR3 length: 16 amino acids. DNA for the CDR3: TGTGCCAGTAGCCACCCCGGAGGGCCTACCCCCTACGAGCAGTACTTC. Protein product: CASSHPGGPTPYEQYF.

This rearrangement joins TRBV6-5 to TRBJ2-7; perhaps TRBD2 as D (6 bases). In germline, CDR1 is MNHEY, CDR2 SVGAGI. CDR3 size: 15 residues. V lost 2 bases, J lost 2 bases, and 13 bases lay in between. The CDR3 nucleotides are TGTGCCAGCAGTTACAAAGGAGGGGCTCCCTACGAGCAGTACTTC. Translating gives CASSYKGGAPYEQYF.

This clone was observed a handful of times. V is TRBV5-1 and J is TRBJ1-5, with a possible D match to TRBD1 (6 bases). CDR3 length equals 15 residues. Germline-derived CDR1 and CDR2 are SGHRS and YFSETQ. The ends were cut back, 5 bases at V and 0 bases at J, with 12 bases in the middle. Here the CDR3 reads CASSQGTNSNQPQHF. The CDR3 DNA follows: TGCGCCAGCAGTCAGGGGACAAATAGCAATCAGCCCCAGCATTTT. Full variable domain (remainder filled in from reference TRBV5-1 and TRBJ1-5): KAGVTQTPRYLIKTRGQQVTLSCSPISGHRSVSWYQQTPGQGLQFLFEYFSETQRNKGNFPGRFSGRQFSNSRSEMNVSTLELGDSALYLCASSQGTNSNQPQHFGDGTRLSIL.

This clone was counted a few times. This chain joins TRBV28 and TRBJ2-5, with 11 bases aligning to TRBD2. This CDR3 is built from 16 residues. The germline CDR1 and CDR2 sequences are MDHEN and SYDVKM. V lost 2 bases and J lost 3; bases outside the gene matches: 5. CDR3 DNA sequence: TGTGCCAGCAGTTTAGGCCTAGCGGGGGGCGAAGAGACCCAGTACTTC. This codes for CASSLGLAGGEETQYF. The full variable domain, rest sourced from reference TRBV28 and TRBJ2-5, is DVKVTQSSRYLVKRTGEKVFLECVQDMDHENMFWYRQDPGLGLRLIYFSYDVKMKEKGDIPEGYSVSREKKERFSLILESASTNQTSMYLCASSLGLAGGEETQYFGPGTRLLVL.

The chain links TRBV29-1 to TRBJ1-4; 9 nucleotides line up with TRBD1. Per the germline V gene, CDR1 is SQVTM and CDR2 is ANQGSEA. This CDR3 region has 14 residues. The ends lost 7 bases at V and 8 bases at J; junction bases unmatched: 11. CDR3 DNA: TGCAGCGCAATCCTACAGGGGGCAAACGAAAAACTGTTTTTT. It translates to CSAILQGANEKLFF.

The V call is TRBV18, the J call TRBJ2-3; 15 bases line up with TRBD2. Germline CDR1 is KGHSH and CDR2 is LQKENI. V lost 0 bases and J lost 6; bases outside the gene matches: 1. The CDR3 length is 16 residues. In DNA, the CDR3 is TGTGCCAGCTCACCACCGGGACTAGCGGGGGGTGATACGCAGTATTTT. It translates to CASSPPGLAGGDTQYF.

This clone has just a few counts. The chain couples TRBV11-3 to TRBJ2-1; possibly TRBD2 for D (6 bases). The CDR3 is made up of 16 amino acids. CDR1 and CDR2 from the germline V gene are SGHNT and YENEEA. V was clipped by 5 bases and J by 3 bases, with 17 bases between them. As DNA, the CDR3 is TGTGCCAGCAGCCCCGGCGGTAGCGGCGTCTACAATGAGCAGTTCTTC. Protein sequence: CASSPGGSGVYNEQFF.